This T cell receptor (beta chain) comes out of a study of T cell changes during pregnancy in multiple sclerosis. The assay was immunoSEQ multiplex PCR, and TCRdb's table has in-frame clones only and misses some. The table lists about 70,000 clones, about 91% of them singletons. CDR1 and CDR2 from the germline V gene are SEHNR and FQNEAQ (reference sequence). V lost 5 bases and J 5 bases, leaving 21 bases between the germline ends. CDR3 length: 16 amino acids. The sequencing here drew on peripheral blood, taken in the first trimester of pregnancy. The receptor comes from a female donor with multiple sclerosis, enrolled in a pregnancy study. V and J are TRBV7-9 and TRBJ2-5; a possible D gene is TRBD2 (7 bases). As DNA, the CDR3 is TGTGCCAGCAGCCCATGGGCGGGGGCCAACCCGGAGACCCAGTACTTC. It translates to CASSPWAGANPETQYF. The variable domain in full, with the rest retrieved from reference TRBV7-9 and TRBJ2-5, is DTGVSQNPRHKITKRGQNVTFRCDPISEHNRLYWYRQTLGQGPEFLTYFQNEAQLEKSRLLSDRFSAERPKGSFSTLEIQRTEQGDSAMYLCASSPWAGANPETQYFGPGTRLLVL.